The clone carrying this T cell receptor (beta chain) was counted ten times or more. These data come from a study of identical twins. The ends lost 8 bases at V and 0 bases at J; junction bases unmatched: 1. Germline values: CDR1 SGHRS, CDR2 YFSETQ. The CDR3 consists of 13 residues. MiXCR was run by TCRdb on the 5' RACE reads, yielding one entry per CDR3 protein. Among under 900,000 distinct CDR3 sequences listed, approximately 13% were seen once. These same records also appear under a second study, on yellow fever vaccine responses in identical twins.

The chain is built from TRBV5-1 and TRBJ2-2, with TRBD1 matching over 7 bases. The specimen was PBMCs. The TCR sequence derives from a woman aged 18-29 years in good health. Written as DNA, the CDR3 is TGCGCCAGGGGACAGACGAACACCGGGGAGCTGTTTTTT. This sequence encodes CARGQTNTGELFF. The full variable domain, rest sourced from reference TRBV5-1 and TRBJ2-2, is KAGVTQTPRYLIKTRGQQVTLSCSPISGHRSVSWYQQTPGQGLQFLFEYFSETQRNKGNFPGRFSGRQFSNSRSEMNVSTLELGDSALYLCARGQTNTGELFFGEGSRLTVL.